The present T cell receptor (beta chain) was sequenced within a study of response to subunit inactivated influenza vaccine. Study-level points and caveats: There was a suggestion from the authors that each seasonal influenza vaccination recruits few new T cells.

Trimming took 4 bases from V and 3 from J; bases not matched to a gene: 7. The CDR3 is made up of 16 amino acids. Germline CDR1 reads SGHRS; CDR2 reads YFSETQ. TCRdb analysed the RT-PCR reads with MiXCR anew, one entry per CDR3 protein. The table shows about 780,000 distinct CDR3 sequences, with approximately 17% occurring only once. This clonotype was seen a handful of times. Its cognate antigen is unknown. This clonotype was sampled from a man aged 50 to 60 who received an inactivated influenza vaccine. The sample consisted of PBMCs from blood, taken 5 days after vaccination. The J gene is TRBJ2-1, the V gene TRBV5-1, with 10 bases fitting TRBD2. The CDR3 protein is CASSPRLAGSYNEQFF. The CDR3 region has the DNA TGCGCCAGCAGCCCGCGACTAGCGGGCAGCTACAATGAGCAGTTCTTC.